This T cell receptor beta chain derives from a study of long-term antiretroviral therapy in people with HIV. The libraries were made with immunoSEQ v3.0 at survey level. Generated by immunoSEQ multiplex PCR, the TCRdb table keeps only in-frame clones and is missing some. The data hold approximately 30,000 clones, with about 85% observed a single time. Sequencing was performed on unsorted PBMCs, taken 3 years after starting antiretroviral therapy. The sequence was collected from a man aged 40-49 years with HIV.

The CDR3 sequence: CASSPGPSQGLTGELFF. The CDR3 DNA sequence: TGTGCCAGCAGCCCCGGCCCCTCCCAGGGGCTAACCGGGGAGCTGTTTTTT. This sequence joins TRBV4-2 and TRBJ2-2; possibly TRBD1 for D (6 bases). V was cut by 4 bases and J by 5 bases, with 20 bases left in between. CDR3 length: 17 amino acids. Germline CDR1 is LGHNA and CDR2 is YNFKEQ.